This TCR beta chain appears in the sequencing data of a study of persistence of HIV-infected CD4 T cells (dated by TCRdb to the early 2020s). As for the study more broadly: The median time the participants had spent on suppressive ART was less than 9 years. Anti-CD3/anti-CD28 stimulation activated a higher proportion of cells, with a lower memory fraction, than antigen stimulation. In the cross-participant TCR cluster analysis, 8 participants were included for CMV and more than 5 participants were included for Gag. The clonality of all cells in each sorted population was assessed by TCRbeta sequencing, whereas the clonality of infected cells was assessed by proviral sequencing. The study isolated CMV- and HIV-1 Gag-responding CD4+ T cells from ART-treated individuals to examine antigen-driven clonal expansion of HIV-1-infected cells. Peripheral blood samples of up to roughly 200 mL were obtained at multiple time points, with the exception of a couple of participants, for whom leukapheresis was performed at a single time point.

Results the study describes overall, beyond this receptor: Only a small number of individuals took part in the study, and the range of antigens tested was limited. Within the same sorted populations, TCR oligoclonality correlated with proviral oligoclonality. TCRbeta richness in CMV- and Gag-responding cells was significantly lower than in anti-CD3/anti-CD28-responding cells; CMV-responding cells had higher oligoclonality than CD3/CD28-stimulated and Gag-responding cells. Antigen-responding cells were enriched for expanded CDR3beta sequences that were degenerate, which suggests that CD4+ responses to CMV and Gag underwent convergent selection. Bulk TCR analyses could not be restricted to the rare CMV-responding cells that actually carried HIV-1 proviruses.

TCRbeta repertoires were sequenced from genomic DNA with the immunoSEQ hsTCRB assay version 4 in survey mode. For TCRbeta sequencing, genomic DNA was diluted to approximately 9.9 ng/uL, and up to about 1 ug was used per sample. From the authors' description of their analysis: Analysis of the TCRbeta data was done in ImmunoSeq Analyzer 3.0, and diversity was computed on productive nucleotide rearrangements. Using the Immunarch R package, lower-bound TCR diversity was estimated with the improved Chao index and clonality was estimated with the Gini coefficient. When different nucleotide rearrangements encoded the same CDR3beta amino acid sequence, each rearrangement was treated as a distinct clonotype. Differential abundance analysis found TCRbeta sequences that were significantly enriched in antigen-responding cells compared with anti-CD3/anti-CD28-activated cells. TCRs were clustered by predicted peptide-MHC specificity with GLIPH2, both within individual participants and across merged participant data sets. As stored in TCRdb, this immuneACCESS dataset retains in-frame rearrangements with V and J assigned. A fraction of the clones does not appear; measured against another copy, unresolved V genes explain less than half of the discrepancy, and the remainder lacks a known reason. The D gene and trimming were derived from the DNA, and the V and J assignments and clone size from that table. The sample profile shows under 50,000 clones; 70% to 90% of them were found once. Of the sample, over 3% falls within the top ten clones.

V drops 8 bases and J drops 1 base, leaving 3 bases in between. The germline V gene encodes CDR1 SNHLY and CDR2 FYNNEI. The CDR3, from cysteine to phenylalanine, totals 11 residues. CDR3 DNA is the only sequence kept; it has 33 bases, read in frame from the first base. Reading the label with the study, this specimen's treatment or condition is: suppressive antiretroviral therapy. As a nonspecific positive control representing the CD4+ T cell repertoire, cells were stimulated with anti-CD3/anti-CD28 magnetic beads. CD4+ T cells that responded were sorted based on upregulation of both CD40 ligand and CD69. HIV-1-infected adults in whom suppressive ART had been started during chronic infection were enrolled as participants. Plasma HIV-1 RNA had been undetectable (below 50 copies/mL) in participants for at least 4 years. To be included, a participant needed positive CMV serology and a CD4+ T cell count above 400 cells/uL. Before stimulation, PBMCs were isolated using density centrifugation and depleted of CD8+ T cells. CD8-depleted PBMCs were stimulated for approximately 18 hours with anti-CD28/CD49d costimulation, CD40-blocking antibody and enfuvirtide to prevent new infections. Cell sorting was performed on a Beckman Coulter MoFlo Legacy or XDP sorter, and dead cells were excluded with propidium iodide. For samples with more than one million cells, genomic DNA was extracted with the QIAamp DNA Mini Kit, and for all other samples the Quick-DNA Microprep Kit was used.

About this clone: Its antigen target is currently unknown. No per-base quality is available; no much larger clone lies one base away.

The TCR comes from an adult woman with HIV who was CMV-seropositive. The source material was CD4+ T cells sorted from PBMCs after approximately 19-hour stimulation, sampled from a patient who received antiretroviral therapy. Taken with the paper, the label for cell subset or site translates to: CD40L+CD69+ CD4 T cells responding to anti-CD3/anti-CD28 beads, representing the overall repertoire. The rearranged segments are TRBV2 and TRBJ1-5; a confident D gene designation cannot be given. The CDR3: CASGSNQPQHF. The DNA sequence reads TGTGCCAGCGGAAGCAATCAGCCCCAGCATTTT.